The 32 T cell receptor beta chains listed next were all sequenced from one sample in a study of post-analysis software for immune sequencing data. Notes on the study in general: Four to six TRBV segments (TRBV5-6, TRBV5-1 and TRBV20-1 among them) occurred more frequently in patients than in controls.

Unique molecular identifiers were carried by the TCR beta cDNA libraries. TCRdb reanalysed the PCR reads using MiXCR and keeps one entry per CDR3 protein. The sample holds hundreds of thousands of distinct CDR3 sequences; around 27% are singletons and the top ten take approximately 0.55%. These TCRs' antigens remain unknown. The sample consisted of blood. The receptors were sampled from a girl aged 5 to 17 with multiple sclerosis.

This clonotype was seen a few times. The chain carries TRBV28 and TRBJ1-6, with 7 positions matching TRBD1. After removal of 4 bases from V and 0 bases from J, the junction contained 3 bases not matched to a gene. Germline V gene sequence: CDR1 MDHEN, CDR2 SYDVKM. The CDR3 is 16 amino acids. The DNA for the CDR3 is TGTGCCAGCAGTTGGGACAGTAGCTCCTATAATTCACCCCTCCACTTT. Translated: CASSWDSSSYNSPLHF.

This clonotype was seen only a few times. The chain carries TRBV4-2 and TRBJ2-6; 9 positions agree with TRBD1. The ends lost 2 bases at V and 1 base at J; junction bases unmatched: 6. CDR3 size: 18 residues. Germline CDR1 and CDR2: LGHNA and YNFKEQ. CDR3 nucleotides: TGTGCCAGCAGCCAACCGCCGGGACAGGGTTCTGGGGCCAACGTCCTGACTTTC. It encodes CASSQPPGQGSGANVLTF.

This clonotype was detected only once. A read error may account for a junction end that differs from germline. V is TRBV12-3 or TRBV12-4 and J is TRBJ1-1; D might be TRBD1 (6 bases). This CDR3 is built from 13 residues. The CDR3 sequence: CVSSMGADKGAFF. The CDR3 nucleotides are TGTGTCAGCAGTATGGGGGCCGACAAGGGAGCTTTCTTT.

The chain carries TRBV28 and TRBJ2-5, with TRBD1 matching over 7 bases. This CDR3 has 15 amino acids. Unmatched junction bases numbered 3, after V lost 0 bases and J lost 2 bases. The germline gives CDR1 MDHEN, CDR2 SYDVKM. The CDR3 sequence is CASSLWGQSQETQYF. As DNA, the CDR3 is TGTGCCAGCAGTTTATGGGGACAGTCACAAGAGACCCAGTACTTC.

The gene calls are TRBV6-6 and TRBJ1-1, with a tentative D call TRBD1 (5 bases). The CDR3 covers 12 residues. From germline, CDR1 is MNHNY and CDR2 SVGAGI (reference sequence). Trimming took off 5 bases at V and 3 bases at J, with 7 bases between the two ends. CDR3 in DNA: TGTGCCAGCAGTATGGGGGACACTGAAGCTTTCTTT. It is translated as CASSMGDTEAFF.

This clonotype was detected only a few times. This CDR3 reads CASSQGSSGARQYF. In DNA form, the CDR3 reads TGTGCCAGCAGCCAAGGGTCTTCCGGGGCTAGGCAGTATTTT. The V call is TRBV3-1, the J call TRBJ2-3, with D perhaps being TRBD1 or TRBD2 (5 bases each). Trimming cost V 1 base and J 11 bases, with 16 bases left between them. The germline V gene encodes CDR1 LGHDT and CDR2 YNNKEL (reference sequence). This CDR3 contains 14 residues.

This clonotype was recorded at least ten times. This chain joins TRBV27 and TRBJ2-5; 7 bases map to TRBD1. Germline V gene data show CDR1 as MNHEY and CDR2 as SMNVEV (reference sequence). This CDR3 spans 15 amino acids. Unmatched junction bases numbered 8, after V lost 6 bases and J lost 1 base. The CDR3 reads CASRNRGPFQETQYF. The CDR3 bases are TGTGCCAGCAGAAACAGGGGACCCTTCCAAGAGACCCAGTACTTC.

The chain has TRBV4-1 and TRBJ1-4; D gene uncertain. CDR3 length: 13 amino acids. From germline, CDR1 is MGHRA and CDR2 YSYEKL. V shed 4 bases and J shed 8 bases, with 11 bases lying between them. The DNA for the CDR3 is TGCGCCAGCAGCCGGACGGGCGGGGAAAAACTGTTTTTT. Protein product: CASSRTGGEKLFF.

This chain uses TRBV7-9 with TRBJ2-1; TRBD2 aligns across 8 bases. CDR3 size: 16 residues. Looked up from germline, CDR1 is SEHNR and CDR2 is FQNEAQ (reference sequence). J gave up 9 bases and V 2 bases, and 12 bases lay outside the gene matches. The CDR3 loop reads CASSLRASGRSPEQFF. CDR3 coding DNA: TGTGCCAGCAGCTTAAGGGCCAGCGGGAGAAGTCCTGAGCAGTTCTTC.

This sequence joins TRBV2 and TRBJ2-1, with 8 bases that match TRBD1. The tail of the sequence fits TRBJ2-7 better, so the J call may be wrong. Per the germline V gene, CDR1 is SNHLY and CDR2 is FYNNEI. This CDR3 spans 13 amino acids. CDR3 nucleotide sequence: TGTGCCAGCAGGACAGGGGTCTACAATGAGCAGTACTTC. As protein: CASRTGVYNEQYF.

This sequence joins TRBV5-1 and TRBJ1-2, with D possibly matching TRBD1 (5 bases). Germline V gives CDR1 SGHRS, CDR2 YFSETQ. The V end lost 0 bases, the J end lost 8 bases, and 14 bases lay between the germline ends. CDR3 length equals 14 residues. The CDR3: CASSLAGAPEGYTF. CDR3 coding DNA: TGCGCCAGCAGCTTGGCCGGGGCCCCAGAGGGCTACACCTTC.

The chain combines TRBV5-6 with TRBJ1-2; no clear D. V lost 4 bases and J 6 bases, leaving 16 bases between the germline ends. The germline gives CDR1 SGHDT, CDR2 YYEEEE. This CDR3 is built from 14 residues. The CDR3 region is CASSPPRNQDGYTF. The CDR3 DNA reads as TGTGCCAGCAGCCCACCCCGGAACCAGGATGGCTACACCTTC.

The chain joins TRBV20-1 to TRBJ1-5, with 8 bases aligning to TRBD1. With V trimmed by 1 base and J by 6 bases, 8 bases remained unmatched. From germline, CDR1 is DFQATT and CDR2 SNEGSKA (reference sequence). This CDR3 comprises 15 residues. CDR3 in DNA: TGCAGTGCTAGAGTTCACCAGGGGGCCGGTCAGCCCCAGCATTTT. This translates into CSARVHQGAGQPQHF.

This clonotype turned up a few times. The chain uses TRBV6-2 or TRBV6-3 and TRBJ1-1, with unresolved D. The germline V gene encodes CDR1 MNHEY and CDR2 SVGEGT. The CDR3 spans 13 residues. Trimming took off 0 bases at V and 1 base at J, with 3 bases between the two ends. CDR3 in amino acids: CASSYSQNTEAFF. CDR3 in DNA: TGTGCCAGCAGTTACTCCCAGAACACTGAAGCTTTCTTT.

Details on this clonotype: This sequence may be a read error, since a much larger clone differs from it by one base. The chain combines TRBV12-3 or TRBV12-4 with TRBJ2-1, with D maybe TRBD1 (6 bases). This CDR3 contains 11 residues. The CDR3 region is CASSRRGERFF. The CDR3 DNA is TGTGCCAGCAGTCGCAGGGGTGAGCGGTTCTTC.

This clonotype occurred a few times. The chain employs TRBV5-1 and TRBJ1-6; TRBD1 agrees at 9 bases. The length of the CDR3 is 14 residues. Germline V gives CDR1 SGHRS, CDR2 YFSETQ. The J segment lost 10 bases and the V segment lost 2 bases, leaving 4 bases of the junction unmatched. Written as DNA, the CDR3 is TGCGCCAGCAGCTTTACAGGGGGCAGCTCACCCCTCCACTTT. Protein: CASSFTGGSSPLHF.

This clonotype appeared a few times. The gene calls are TRBV5-4 and TRBJ2-1; 11 positions match TRBD2. Germline CDR1 SGHNT, CDR2 YYREEE (reference sequence). The CDR3 is made up of 15 amino acids. The V and J ends lost 6 bases and 5 bases, in that order; junction bases with no gene match: 7. The CDR3 DNA reads TGTGCCAGCACCTCGGGACTAGCGGCTAACAATGAGCAGTTCTTC. This translates into CASTSGLAANNEQFF.

The CDR3 nucleotides are TGTGCCAGCAGCTTAGTGACAGGAAACACCGGGGAGCTGTTTTTT. Protein product: CASSLVTGNTGELFF. The V and J genes are TRBV7-9 and TRBJ2-2, with TRBD1 as a possible D gene (6 bases). The CDR3 totals 15 residues. Per the germline V gene, CDR1 is SEHNR and CDR2 is FQNEAQ (reference sequence). V lost 1 base, J lost 2 bases, and 8 bases lay in between.

A few counts support this clonotype. The chain recombines TRBV4-1 with TRBJ2-7, with 7 bases identical to TRBD1. There are 14 residues in the CDR3. Looked up from germline, CDR1 is MGHRA and CDR2 is YSYEKL. After removal of 1 base from V and 7 bases from J, the junction contained 7 bases not matched to a gene. The CDR3 bases are TGCGCCAGCAGCCAAGCGGGACAGCCGGGAGAGCAGTACTTC. Translating gives CASSQAGQPGEQYF.

The chain links TRBV28 to TRBJ1-1; no definite D call. The germline V gene has CDR1 MDHEN and CDR2 SYDVKM. V gave up 2 bases and J gave up 3 bases, with 16 bases separating them. The CDR3 runs 16 residues. The CDR3 coding sequence is TGTGCCAGCAGTTTAGCTATTTTTCGTGTAGACACTGAAGCTTTCTTT. Its translation: CASSLAIFRVDTEAFF.

The sample holds many counts of this clonotype. The chain recombines TRBV6-2 or TRBV6-3 with TRBJ2-1; perhaps TRBD2 as D (5 bases). This CDR3 comprises 13 residues. CDR1 MNHEY and CDR2 SVGEGT come from the germline V gene. The V gene lost 4 bases and the J gene lost 8 bases, with 12 bases spanning the gap. CDR3 sequence (DNA): TGTGCCAGCAGTTCACAGCCCGGGGATGAGCAGTTCTTC. Its protein product is CASSSQPGDEQFF.

The chain uses TRBV14 and TRBJ2-5, with D unclear. This CDR3 has 12 amino acids. Deletions cut 3 bases from V and 2 bases from J, with 4 bases between. Germline-derived CDR1 and CDR2 are SGHDN and FVKESK. The CDR3 protein is CASSQTQETQYF. CDR3 nucleotide sequence: TGTGCCAGCAGCCAGACACAAGAGACCCAGTACTTC.

This clonotype was picked up a small number of times. The chain has TRBV29-1 and TRBJ1-1, with D possibly TRBD1 on 6 matching bases. In germline, CDR1 is SQVTM, CDR2 ANQGSEA. Deletions cut 3 bases from V and 0 bases from J, with 8 bases between. This CDR3 is 13 amino acids long. CDR3 sequence reads: CSVETGLNTEAFF. DNA for the CDR3: TGCAGCGTTGAGACAGGTTTGAACACTGAAGCTTTCTTT.

This clonotype was counted between two and nine times. The chain is built from TRBV29-1 and TRBJ2-3, with TRBD1 as a possible D gene (5 bases). The CDR3 spans 11 residues. Looked up from germline, CDR1 is SQVTM and CDR2 is ANQGSEA. V dropped 7 bases and J dropped 1 base, with 6 bases sitting between them. The CDR3 loop is CSGRGTDTQYF. In DNA form, the CDR3 reads TGCAGCGGCAGGGGCACAGATACGCAGTATTTT.

The CDR3 DNA reads as TGTGCCAGCTTAAGACTAGCGGGGTCCTACGAGCAGTACTTC. As protein: CASLRLAGSYEQYF. The chain uses TRBV7-2 and TRBJ2-7; 11 bases match TRBD2. Per the germline V gene, CDR1 is SGHTA and CDR2 is FQGNSA. The CDR3 runs to 14 residues. V lost 8 bases to trimming and J lost 1 base; unmatched junction nucleotides: 4.

In its sample, this clonotype was seen a few times. The genes are TRBV7-9 and TRBJ2-5; 8 bases match TRBD2. The V and J ends lost 3 bases and 4 bases, in that order; junction bases with no gene match: 10. The CDR3 is 16 residues long. The germline gives CDR1 SEHNR, CDR2 FQNEAQ (reference sequence). Written as DNA, the CDR3 is TGTGCCAGCAGCTTTCTACGGGGGGGCCCGGTAGAGACCCAGTACTTC. Its translation: CASSFLRGGPVETQYF.

A few counts support this clonotype. The rearrangement uses TRBV5-1 and TRBJ2-1, with 12 bases lining up with TRBD2. This CDR3 has 17 residues. Germline CDR1 is SGHRS and CDR2 is YFSETQ. V was pared by 3 bases and J by 5 bases, with 9 bases of the junction left unmatched. The CDR3 reads CASSSFGTSGLNNEQFF. The CDR3 bases are TGCGCCAGCAGCTCCTTTGGGACTAGCGGGCTAAACAATGAGCAGTTCTTC. The full variable domain, with the rest looked up from reference TRBV5-1 and TRBJ2-1, is KAGVTQTPRYLIKTRGQQVTLSCSPISGHRSVSWYQQTPGQGLQFLFEYFSETQRNKGNFPGRFSGRQFSNSRSEMNVSTLELGDSALYLCASSSFGTSGLNNEQFFGPGTRLTVL.

This clonotype appeared many times. The chain joins TRBV6-5 to TRBJ2-7; perhaps TRBD1 as D (6 bases). The germline gives CDR1 MNHEY, CDR2 SVGAGI. The V end lost 3 bases, the J end lost 2 bases, and 11 bases lay between the germline ends. This CDR3 has 14 residues. The CDR3 protein is CASSYSHRAYEQYF. The CDR3 nucleotides read TGTGCCAGCAGTTATTCGCACAGGGCCTACGAGCAGTACTTC.

In nucleotides, the CDR3 is TGTGCCAGCAGCCAAGATCTGGGGGCCAGTGAAGCTTTCTTT. Translated: CASSQDLGASEAFF. This chain uses TRBV4-2 with TRBJ1-1; tentative D call: TRBD1 (6 bases). This CDR3 is 14 amino acids long. The ends were cut back, 0 bases at V and 7 bases at J, with 12 bases in the middle. Germline loops: CDR1 LGHNA, CDR2 YNFKEQ.

V usage is TRBV18 and J usage is TRBJ1-2; maybe TRBD1 (6 bases). Trimming cost V 2 bases and J 8 bases, with 12 bases left between them. The CDR3 spans 13 residues. Germline V lookup: CDR1 KGHSH, CDR2 LQKENI. In DNA form, the CDR3 reads TGTGCCAGCTCACCAAAGGACAGACGGGGCTACACCTTC. Its protein is CASSPKDRRGYTF.

J is TRBJ1-4 and V is TRBV21-1; the table's D call, TRBD1, was not checked against the DNA. TRBV21-1 is deemed a pseudogene. The CDR3 runs 19 residues. The CDR3 reads CASSKSPGQGGRTNEKLFF. CDR3 in DNA: TGTGCCAGCAGCAAATCTCCGGGACAGGGAGGGAGGACTAATGAAAAACTGTTTTTT.

With regard to this clonotype: Germline is not matched at one junction end, which may reflect a read error. This chain joins TRBV20-1 and TRBJ1-2, with D uncertain. The V gene's germline CDR1 is DFQATT and CDR2 SNEGSKA (reference sequence). The CDR3 has 13 amino acids. CDR3: CSASRTTKYGYTF. The CDR3 nucleotides read TGCAGTGCTAGTAGGACGACTAAGTATGGCTACACCTTC.